These 9 T cell receptor beta chains originate from one sample sequenced in a study of identical twins. TCRdb used MiXCR to reprocess the 5' RACE reads, holding one entry per CDR3 protein. The repertoire holds 550,000 to 800,000 distinct CDR3 sequences, 7.1% seen once, with 1.6% in the top ten. This sample was shared with a second study, whose subject was yellow fever vaccine responses in identical twins.

Sequenced sample: PBMCs. All receptors derive from a woman in her late teens or twenties in good health.

This clonotype occurred a few times. CDR3 loop: CASSLAGLAGEQFF. The CDR3 DNA sequence: TGTGCCAGCAGCTTAGCCGGACTAGCGGGAGAGCAGTTCTTC. V and J are TRBV7-8 and TRBJ2-1; 12 bases align to TRBD2. There are 14 residues in the CDR3. Germline-derived CDR1 and CDR2 are SGHVS and FQNEAQ. J gave up 10 bases and V 0 bases, and 1 base lay outside the gene matches.

This clonotype was observed a handful of times. V is TRBV6-2 or TRBV6-3 and J is TRBJ2-1, with 7 bases fitting TRBD1. The CDR3 has 15 amino acids. CDR1 is MNHEY and CDR2 is SVGEGT in the germline V gene. Losses at the gene ends were 5 bases for V and 4 bases for J; bases not matched to a gene: 8. The CDR3 sequence is CASSPQGHLYNEQFF. For the CDR3, the DNA is TGTGCCAGCAGTCCACAGGGGCATCTTTACAATGAGCAGTTCTTC.

This clonotype has only a few counts. CDR3 sequence (DNA): TGCAGTGCTAGAGATGGGGACAGCTCCTATAATTCACCCCTCCACTTT. It yields the protein CSARDGDSSYNSPLHF. V gene TRBV20-1 combines with J gene TRBJ1-6; 7 bases align to TRBD1. This CDR3 is built from 16 residues. With 0 bases clipped from V and 0 bases from J, the junction kept 2 bases outside the gene matches. The V gene's germline CDR1 is DFQATT and CDR2 SNEGSKA (reference sequence).

This clonotype was observed many times. The chain uses TRBV10-3 and TRBJ2-1; the D gene is possibly TRBD2 (6 bases). In germline, CDR1 is ENHRY, CDR2 SYGVKD. Trimming stripped 4 bases from V and 7 bases from J, with 11 bases between. The CDR3 is 13 amino acids. This chain's CDR3 is CAISVSSENEQFF. DNA for the CDR3: TGTGCCATCAGTGTCTCTAGCGAGAATGAGCAGTTCTTC.

This clonotype has ten or more counts. The chain employs TRBV5-6 and TRBJ1-2; 7 bases line up with TRBD1. The junction had 8 bases not matched to a gene; V was cut back by 0 bases and J by 6 bases. Germline assignment: CDR1 SGHDT and CDR2 YYEEEE. This CDR3 comprises 15 residues. Here the CDR3 reads CASSLGGQNINGYTF. The CDR3 nucleotides read TGTGCCAGCAGCTTGGGGGGACAGAACATAAATGGCTACACCTTC.

This clonotype was found many times. The chain employs TRBV29-1 and TRBJ2-1, with 10 bases lining up with TRBD2. Germline V gene sequence: CDR1 SQVTM, CDR2 ANQGSEA. The CDR3 covers 16 residues. Trimming at V came to 3 bases and at J to 2 bases, leaving 7 bases not matched to a gene. CDR3 amino acids: CSVDRPSGSTYNEQFF. The CDR3 DNA reads as TGCAGCGTTGATCGACCTAGCGGGAGTACCTACAATGAGCAGTTCTTC.

In its sample, this clonotype was seen a few times. The V and J genes are TRBV20-1 and TRBJ2-1; 14 bases fit TRBD2. Germline lookup yields CDR1 DFQATT and CDR2 SNEGSKA (reference sequence). This CDR3 region has 15 residues. V dropped 5 bases and J dropped 9; count of bases not matched to a gene: 9. The CDR3 DNA reads as TGCAGTGCTCGACCGACTAGCGGGAGGGCTTTTGAGCAGTTCTTC. It is translated as CSARPTSGRAFEQFF.

The table lists this clonotype with a few counts. The chain employs TRBV20-1 and TRBJ2-1; D ambiguous. The germline CDR1 and CDR2 sequences are DFQATT and SNEGSKA (reference sequence). V was trimmed by 4 bases and J by 3 bases, leaving 10 bases between them. There are 13 residues in the CDR3. The CDR3 reads CSANSALYNEQFF. The CDR3, as DNA: TGCAGTGCTAACTCAGCGCTCTACAATGAGCAGTTCTTC.

The chain couples TRBV29-1 to TRBJ2-3, with unresolved D. CDR1 is SQVTM and CDR2 is ANQGSEA in the germline V gene. The CDR3 runs to 12 residues. V shed 3 bases and J shed 0 bases, with 4 bases lying between them. This CDR3 is CSVDTSTDTQYF. The CDR3 region has the DNA TGCAGCGTTGACACCAGCACAGATACGCAGTATTTT.